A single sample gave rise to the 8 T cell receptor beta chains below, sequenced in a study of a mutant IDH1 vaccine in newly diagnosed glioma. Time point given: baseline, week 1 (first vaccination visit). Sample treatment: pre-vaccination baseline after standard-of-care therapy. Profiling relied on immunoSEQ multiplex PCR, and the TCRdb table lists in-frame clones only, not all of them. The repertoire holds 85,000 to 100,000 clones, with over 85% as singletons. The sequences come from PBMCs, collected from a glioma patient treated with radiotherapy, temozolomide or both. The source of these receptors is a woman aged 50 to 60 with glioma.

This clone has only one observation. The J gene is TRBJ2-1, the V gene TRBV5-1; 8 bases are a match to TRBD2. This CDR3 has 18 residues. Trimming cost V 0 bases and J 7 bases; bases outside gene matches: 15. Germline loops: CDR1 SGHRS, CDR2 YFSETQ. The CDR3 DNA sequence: TGCGCCAGCAGCTTGGGGCTAGCGGGTTACAACCGGGGGAATGAGCAGTTCTTC. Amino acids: CASSLGLAGYNRGNEQFF.

The CDR3 sequence is CASSLEHLNTEAFF. The CDR3 DNA is TGTGCCAGCAGTTTGGAACACCTGAACACTGAAGCTTTCTTT. This sequence joins TRBV28 and TRBJ1-1; D is uncertain. The CDR3 covers 14 residues. Germline V lookup: CDR1 MDHEN, CDR2 SYDVKM. V lost 3 bases, J lost 0 bases, and 8 bases lay in between. The whole variable domain, remainder taken from reference TRBV28 and TRBJ1-1, is DVKVTQSSRYLVKRTGEKVFLECVQDMDHENMFWYRQDPGLGLRLIYFSYDVKMKEKGDIPEGYSVSREKKERFSLILESASTNQTSMYLCASSLEHLNTEAFFGQGTRLTVV.

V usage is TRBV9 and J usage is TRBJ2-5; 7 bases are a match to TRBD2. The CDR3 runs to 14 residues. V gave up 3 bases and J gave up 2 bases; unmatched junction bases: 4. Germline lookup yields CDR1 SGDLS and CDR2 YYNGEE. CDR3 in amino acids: CASSGLAEQETQYF. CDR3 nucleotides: TGTGCCAGCAGCGGTCTAGCGGAACAAGAGACCCAGTACTTC.

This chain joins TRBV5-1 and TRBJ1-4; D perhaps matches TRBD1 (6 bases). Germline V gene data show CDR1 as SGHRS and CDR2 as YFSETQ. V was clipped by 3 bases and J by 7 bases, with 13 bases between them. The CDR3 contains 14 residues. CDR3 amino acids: CASSSQGSFEKLFF. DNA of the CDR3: TGCGCCAGCAGCTCACAGGGAAGCTTTGAAAAACTGTTTTTT.

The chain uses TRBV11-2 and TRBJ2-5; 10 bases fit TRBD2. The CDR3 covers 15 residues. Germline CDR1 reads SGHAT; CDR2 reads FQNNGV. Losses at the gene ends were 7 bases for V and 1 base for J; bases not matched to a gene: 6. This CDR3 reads CASTWTSGFQETQYF. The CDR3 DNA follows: TGTGCCAGCACCTGGACTAGCGGTTTCCAAGAGACCCAGTACTTC.

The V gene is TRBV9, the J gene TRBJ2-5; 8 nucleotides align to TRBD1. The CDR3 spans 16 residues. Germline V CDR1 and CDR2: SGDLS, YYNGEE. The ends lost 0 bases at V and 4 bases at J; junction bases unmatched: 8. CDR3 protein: CASSVGNRGKGETQYF. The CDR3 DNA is TGTGCCAGCAGCGTAGGTAACAGGGGGAAGGGAGAGACCCAGTACTTC.

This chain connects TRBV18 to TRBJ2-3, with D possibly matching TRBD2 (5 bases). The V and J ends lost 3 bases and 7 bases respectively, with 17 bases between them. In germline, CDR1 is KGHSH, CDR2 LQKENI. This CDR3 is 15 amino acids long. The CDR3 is CASSPGNPAIHTQYF. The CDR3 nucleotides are TGTGCCAGCTCACCCGGGAATCCAGCAATCCATACGCAGTATTTT. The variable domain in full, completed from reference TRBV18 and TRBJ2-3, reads NAGVMQNPRHLVRRRGQEARLRCSPMKGHSHVYWYRQLPEEGLKFMVYLQKENIIDESGMPKERFSAEFPKEGPSILRIQQVVRGDSAAYFCASSPGNPAIHTQYFGPGTRLTVL.

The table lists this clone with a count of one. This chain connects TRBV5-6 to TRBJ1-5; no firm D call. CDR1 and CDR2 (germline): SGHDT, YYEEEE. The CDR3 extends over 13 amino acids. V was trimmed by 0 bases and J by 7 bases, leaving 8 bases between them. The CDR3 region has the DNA TGTGCCAGCAGCTTGGGGGTGGGGCAGCCCCAGCATTTT. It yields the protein CASSLGVGQPQHF. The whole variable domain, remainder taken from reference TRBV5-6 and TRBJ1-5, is DAGVTQSPTHLIKTRGQQVTLRCSPKSGHDTVSWYQQALGQGPQFIFQYYEEEERQRGNFPDRFSGHQFPNYSSELNVNALLLGDSALYLCASSLGVGQPQHFGDGTRLSIL.